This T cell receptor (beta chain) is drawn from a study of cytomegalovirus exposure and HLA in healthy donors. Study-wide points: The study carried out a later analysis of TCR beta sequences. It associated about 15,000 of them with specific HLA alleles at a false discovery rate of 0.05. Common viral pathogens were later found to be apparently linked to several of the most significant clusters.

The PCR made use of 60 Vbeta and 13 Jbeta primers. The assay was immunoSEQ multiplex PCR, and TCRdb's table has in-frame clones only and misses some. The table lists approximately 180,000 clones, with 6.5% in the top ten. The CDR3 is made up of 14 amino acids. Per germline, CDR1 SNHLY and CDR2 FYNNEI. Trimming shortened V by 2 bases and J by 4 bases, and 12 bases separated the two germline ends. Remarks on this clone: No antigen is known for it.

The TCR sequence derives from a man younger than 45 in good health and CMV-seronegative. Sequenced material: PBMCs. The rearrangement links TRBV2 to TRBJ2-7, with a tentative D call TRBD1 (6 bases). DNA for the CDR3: TGTGCCAGCAGTGAATGGATACAGGGATACGAGCAGTACTTC. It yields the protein CASSEWIQGYEQYF. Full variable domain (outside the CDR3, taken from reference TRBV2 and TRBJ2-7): EPEVTQTPSHQVTQMGQEVILRCVPISNHLYFYWYRQILGQKVEFLVSFYNNEISEKSEIFDDQFSVERPDGSNFTLKIRSTKLEDSAMYFCASSEWIQGYEQYFGPGTRLTVT.